Listed here are 30 T cell receptor beta chains from one sample, sequenced in a study of blood T cell repertoires in COVID-19. TCRdb's copy holds only in-frame clones and misses some; the assay was immunoSEQ multiplex PCR. The sample includes about 100,000 clones, around four fifths of them seen just once. The sequenced sample was peripheral blood. The source of these receptors is a man aged 55 to 70 with active or convalescent COVID-19.

This chain uses TRBV1 with TRBJ2-7; the table assigns TRBD1, which was not confirmed against the DNA. TRBV1 is labeled a pseudogene. The CDR3 runs 14 residues. CDR3: CTSSASRLPYEQYF. As DNA, the CDR3 is TGCACCAGCAGCGCGAGCAGGCTACCCTACGAGCAGTACTTC.

The rearrangement uses TRBV9 and TRBJ1-1; TRBD1 matches 9 bases. The CDR3 runs 15 residues. Trimming took 1 base from V and 3 from J; bases not matched to a gene: 4. Germline V gene lookup returns CDR1 SGDLS and CDR2 YYNGEE. The chain's CDR3 is CASSVSWTGDTEAFF. In DNA form, the CDR3 reads TGTGCCAGCAGCGTATCCTGGACAGGGGACACTGAAGCTTTCTTT.

This clone came up once. The gene calls are TRBV6-1 and TRBJ1-3, with a weak D call TRBD1 (6 bases). From germline, CDR1 is MNHNS and CDR2 SASEGT. The germline V and J ends were trimmed by 0 bases and 2 bases, with 11 bases remaining between them. The CDR3 extends over 16 amino acids. CDR3: CASSEAGNRAGNTIYF. DNA of the CDR3: TGTGCCAGCAGTGAAGCGGGAAACAGGGCTGGAAACACCATATATTTT.

In its sample, this clone was seen once. CDR3 in amino acids: CASSDRYNEQFF. The DNA for the CDR3 is TGTGCCAGCAGCGACAGATACAATGAGCAGTTCTTC. The V gene is TRBV27, the J gene TRBJ2-1, with D possibly being TRBD1 (5 bases). Germline-derived CDR1 and CDR2 are MNHEY and SMNVEV (reference sequence). Trimming took 6 bases from V and 4 from J, leaving 7 bases between them. The CDR3 contains 12 residues.

The chain couples TRBV15 to TRBJ2-1; the match to TRBD2 covers 10 bases. CDR3 length equals 15 residues. The germline CDR1 and CDR2 sequences are LNHNV and YYDKDF (reference sequence). Trimming removed 0 bases from V and 7 bases from J; junction bases left unmatched: 3. The CDR3 sequence: CATSRDSGRWNEQFF. CDR3 nucleotides: TGTGCCACCAGCAGAGATAGCGGGAGGTGGAATGAGCAGTTCTTC.

The V call is TRBV30, the J call TRBJ2-2; D not certain. CDR1 GTSNPN and CDR2 SVGIG come from the germline V gene (reference sequence). CDR3 length equals 12 residues. Trimming pared 2 bases from V and 2 bases from J, leaving 3 bases between. CDR3 sequence reads: CAWSTNTGELFF. The CDR3 DNA follows: TGTGCCTGGAGTACTAACACCGGGGAGCTGTTTTTT.

This chain joins TRBV7-2 and TRBJ1-3; TRBD1 is a possible D gene (6 bases). The V gene lost 3 bases and the J gene lost 3 bases, with 9 bases spanning the gap. Germline assignment: CDR1 SGHTA and CDR2 FQGNSA. The CDR3 has 14 amino acids. The CDR3 DNA sequence: TGTGCCAGCAGCTTGACAGGCCTTGGAAACACCATATATTTT. Translated, it gives CASSLTGLGNTIYF.

J is TRBJ2-1 and V is TRBV9; 9 positions match TRBD2. J lost 3 bases, V lost 2 bases, and 6 bases had no gene match. This CDR3 is 16 amino acids long. The germline V gene encodes CDR1 SGDLS and CDR2 YYNGEE. CDR3 nucleotides: TGTGCCAGCAGCGTCTCCCCGACTAGCGGCTACAATGAGCAGTTCTTC. Translation: CASSVSPTSGYNEQFF.

The V call is TRBV6-2 or TRBV6-3, the J call TRBJ2-1; D is undetermined. Trimming stripped 6 bases from V and 8 bases from J, with 20 bases between. Germline V lookup: CDR1 MNHEY, CDR2 SVGEGT. The CDR3 length is 15 residues. The CDR3 DNA follows: TGTGCCAGCAGCCCCCGCAGTCAAAAGAGCGATGAGCAGTTCTTC. As protein: CASSPRSQKSDEQFF.

This clone was counted once. The rearrangement joins TRBV15 to TRBJ2-7, with D possibly TRBD1 on 6 matching bases. Trimming took 2 bases from V and 2 from J, leaving 16 bases between them. Germline V gene lookup returns CDR1 LNHNV and CDR2 YYDKDF (reference sequence). This CDR3 comprises 16 residues. CDR3 DNA: TGTGCCACCAGCAGACGCGAGGGGGAGATCCCCTACGAGCAGTACTTC. This gives the protein CATSRREGEIPYEQYF.

The chain employs TRBV9 and TRBJ2-1, with 11 bases that match TRBD2. J gave up 1 base and V 3 bases, and 6 bases lay outside the gene matches. CDR3 length equals 17 residues. Germline V CDR1 and CDR2: SGDLS, YYNGEE. The CDR3 DNA sequence: TGTGCCAGCAGCGCGACTAGCGGGGTACCTTCCTACAATGAGCAGTTCTTC. Translation: CASSATSGVPSYNEQFF. The whole variable domain, filled in from reference TRBV9 and TRBJ2-1, reads DSGVTQTPKHLITATGQRVTLRCSPRSGDLSVYWYQQSLDQGLQFLIQYYNGEERAKGNILERFSAQQFPDLHSELNLSSLELGDSALYFCASSATSGVPSYNEQFFGPGTRLTVL.

The rearrangement joins TRBV6-5 to TRBJ2-2, with 10 bases fitting TRBD1. The germline V gene has CDR1 MNHEY and CDR2 SVGAGI. CDR3 length: 13 amino acids. Trimming took 10 bases from V and 7 from J; bases not matched to a gene: 6. For the CDR3, the DNA is TGTGCCACCTGGGACAGGGGAGTCGGGGAGCTGTTTTTT. It yields the protein CATWDRGVGELFF.

The chain carries TRBV9 and TRBJ1-4, with 8 bases fitting TRBD1. The CDR3 runs to 15 residues. CDR1 is SGDLS and CDR2 is YYNGEE in the germline V gene. The V and J ends lost 3 bases and 5 bases, in that order; junction bases with no gene match: 6. The DNA of the CDR3 is TGTGCCAGCAGCGGACAGGGGATTCGGAATGAAAAACTGTTTTTT. Residues: CASSGQGIRNEKLFF.

The V gene is TRBV7-7, the J gene TRBJ2-2, with 12 bases matching TRBD2. There are 16 residues in the CDR3. Germline V gene sequence: CDR1 SSHAT, CDR2 FNYEAQ (reference sequence). The ends lost 2 bases at V and 7 bases at J; junction bases unmatched: 5. CDR3 region: CASSLRTSGNGGELFF. The CDR3 nucleotides read TGTGCCAGCAGCTTACGGACTAGCGGGAATGGCGGGGAGCTGTTTTTT.

The sample holds one count of this clone. The V and J genes are TRBV6-1 and TRBJ2-7; D is uncertain. CDR1 is MNHNS and CDR2 is SASEGT in the germline V gene. The ends were cut back, 3 bases at V and 6 bases at J, with 9 bases in the middle. The CDR3 runs 12 residues. CDR3 region: CASSEPPGEQYV. The CDR3 nucleotides read TGTGCCAGCAGTGAGCCCCCGGGCGAGCAGTACGTC.

This clone is a singleton in its sample. This chain uses TRBV7-9 with TRBJ2-1; possible D gene TRBD2, 5 bases. Germline CDR1 reads SEHNR; CDR2 reads FQNEAQ (reference sequence). V was cut by 5 bases and J by 10 bases, with 18 bases left in between. CDR3 length: 14 residues. In DNA, the CDR3 is TGTGCCAGCAGCAAACTACCATCAACGGGGGAGCAGTTCTTC. Encoded protein: CASSKLPSTGEQFF.

V usage is TRBV29-1 and J usage is TRBJ2-1; D uncertain. The CDR3 runs 15 residues. V was shortened by 0 bases and J by 6 bases, with 15 bases between the two germline ends. Germline lookup yields CDR1 SQVTM and CDR2 ANQGSEA. This chain's CDR3 is CSVEDLLGLGNEQFF. The CDR3 bases are TGCAGCGTTGAAGATCTTCTAGGCCTGGGCAATGAGCAGTTCTTC.

V gene TRBV19 combines with J gene TRBJ1-2; unclear D gene. The ends were cut back, 9 bases at V and 10 bases at J, with 24 bases in the middle. Germline CDR1 LNHDA, CDR2 SQIVND (reference sequence). This CDR3 is built from 14 residues. CDR3 bases: TGTGCCAGCACTTCAACGCGGGGAGTCAGGCTCTACACCTTC. Its translation: CASTSTRGVRLYTF.

This clone was detected a few times. The chain couples TRBV4-3 to TRBJ2-1; 11 positions agree with TRBD2. After removal of 0 bases from V and 5 bases from J, the junction contained 9 bases not matched to a gene. Germline V CDR1 and CDR2: LGHNA, YSLEER. The CDR3 spans 18 residues. The CDR3 region is CASSQDSLAGGAHNEQFF. DNA for the CDR3: TGCGCCAGCAGCCAAGATTCCCTAGCGGGAGGCGCCCACAATGAGCAGTTCTTC.

V and J are TRBV5-6 and TRBJ2-7; 9 positions match TRBD1. Trimming cost V 4 bases and J 1 base; bases outside gene matches: 6. CDR1 is SGHDT and CDR2 is YYEEEE in the germline V gene. The CDR3 length is 15 residues. DNA for the CDR3: TGTGCCAGCAGCGTACCGGGACAGGGATCCTACGAGCAGTACTTC. Amino acids: CASSVPGQGSYEQYF.

V is TRBV14 and J is TRBJ2-3; TRBD1 might be the D (6 bases). The germline V and J ends were trimmed by 4 bases and 1 base, with 12 bases remaining between them. Germline V lookup: CDR1 SGHDN, CDR2 FVKESK. This CDR3 is 15 amino acids long. DNA for the CDR3: TGTGCCAGCAGCCTCCAGGGACAACGCACAGATACGCAGTATTTT. Protein sequence: CASSLQGQRTDTQYF.

A few counts support this clone. This sequence joins TRBV7-8 and TRBJ2-2; 10 nucleotides match TRBD1. Trimming cost V 6 bases and J 7 bases; bases outside gene matches: 8. The CDR3 is 15 residues long. Germline CDR1 reads SGHVS; CDR2 reads FQNEAQ. CDR3 residues: CASSLDRGDHGELFF. The CDR3 DNA is TGTGCCAGCAGTTTGGACAGGGGGGATCACGGGGAGCTGTTTTTT.

V is TRBV27 and J is TRBJ1-1; 7 bases are shared with TRBD1. CDR3 length: 14 residues. V gave up 3 bases and J gave up 5 bases; unmatched junction bases: 6. Germline lookup yields CDR1 MNHEY and CDR2 SMNVEV (reference sequence). CDR3 sequence reads: CASSFPDRRTEAFF. The CDR3, as DNA: TGTGCCAGCAGTTTCCCGGACAGGAGAACTGAAGCTTTCTTT.

The genes are TRBV4-1 and TRBJ2-1; 11 bases align to TRBD2. Germline CDR1 and CDR2: MGHRA and YSYEKL. The CDR3 has 17 residues. V trimming: 3 bases; J trimming: 0 bases; junction bases outside the gene matches: 4. In DNA form, the CDR3 reads TGCGCCAGCAGCCATGATAGCGGGAGGGTCTCCTACAATGAGCAGTTCTTC. This gives the protein CASSHDSGRVSYNEQFF.

The chain links TRBV11-3 to TRBJ2-5, with 12 bases matching TRBD2. This CDR3 is 15 amino acids long. Trimming removed 5 bases from V and 2 bases from J; junction bases left unmatched: 3. The germline V gene encodes CDR1 SGHNT and CDR2 YENEEA. The CDR3 spells CASSELAGGQETQYF. CDR3 bases: TGTGCCAGCAGCGAACTAGCGGGAGGTCAAGAGACCCAGTACTTC.

The chain links TRBV7-9 to TRBJ2-4, with 10 bases lining up with TRBD1. There are 17 residues in the CDR3. The ends lost 7 bases at V and 7 bases at J; junction bases unmatched: 16. The germline V gene encodes CDR1 SEHNR and CDR2 FQNEAQ (reference sequence). The CDR3 spells CASTNYGTGVSANIQYF. For the CDR3, the DNA is TGTGCCAGCACCAACTATGGGACAGGGGTCTCAGCCAACATTCAGTACTTC. The variable domain in full, with the rest retrieved from reference TRBV7-9 and TRBJ2-4, is DTGVSQNPRHKITKRGQNVTFRCDPISEHNRLYWYRQTLGQGPEFLTYFQNEAQLEKSRLLSDRFSAERPKGSFSTLEIQRTEQGDSAMYLCASTNYGTGVSANIQYFGAGTRLSVL.

The genes are TRBV3-1 (or the pseudogene TRBV3-2) and TRBJ1-5; no firm D call. The CDR3 covers 12 residues. Germline values: CDR1 LGHDT, CDR2 YNNKEL (reference sequence). V dropped 5 bases and J dropped 4 bases, with 6 bases sitting between them. CDR3 region: CASSYINQPQHF. As DNA, the CDR3 is TGTGCCAGCAGCTATATTAATCAGCCCCAGCATTTT.

The genes are TRBV5-1 and TRBJ1-4; D perhaps matches TRBD1 (6 bases). Trimming took 2 bases from V and 6 from J, leaving 14 bases between them. This CDR3 has 15 residues. CDR1 and CDR2 from the germline V gene are SGHRS and YFSETQ. The CDR3 loop reads CASSFGTLSDEKLFF. CDR3 in DNA: TGCGCCAGCAGCTTTGGGACATTGAGTGATGAAAAACTGTTTTTT.

V is TRBV6-6 and J is TRBJ1-1, with D possibly matching TRBD1 (5 bases). V was pared by 0 bases and J by 1 base, with 9 bases between. The CDR3 has 15 amino acids. CDR1 is MNHNY and CDR2 is SVGAGI in the germline V gene (reference sequence). CDR3 nucleotide sequence: TGTGCCAGCAGTTACTCGGCCACAGGGAACACTGAAGCTTTCTTT. This sequence encodes CASSYSATGNTEAFF.

The chain uses TRBV27 and TRBJ2-1, with 10 bases matching TRBD2. Germline V gene sequence: CDR1 MNHEY, CDR2 SMNVEV (reference sequence). The junction had 7 bases not matched to a gene; V was cut back by 5 bases and J by 15 bases. This CDR3 contains 12 residues. DNA for the CDR3: TGTGCCAGCAGTACCGAGCGGGAGGGCCCGTTCTTC. Its protein product is CASSTEREGPFF.